This passage covers 19 T cell receptor beta chains from one sample sequenced in a study of T-cell memory formation after mild COVID-19. TCRdb passed the 5' RACE reads through MiXCR, listing each CDR3 protein once. The sample carries hundreds of thousands of distinct CDR3 sequences, less than 25% recorded once. Sequencing was done on a sample of PBMCs or a T cell subset sorted from them (not recorded which). The origin of the receptors is a man between 18 and 29 years old who had mild COVID-19 (a few samples of this study predate the infection). Cell type and time point are not known.

This clonotype turned up a few times. The chain combines TRBV4-2 with TRBJ2-1; D unclear. The ends were cut back, 1 base at V and 4 bases at J, with 14 bases in the middle. The CDR3 spans 16 residues. CDR1 is LGHNA, CDR2 YNFKEQ, per germline. The CDR3 is CASSQASAVTYNEQFF. The CDR3 DNA reads TGTGCCAGCAGCCAAGCGTCGGCGGTGACATACAATGAGCAGTTCTTC.

The V gene is TRBV7-2, the J gene TRBJ2-1; the match to TRBD2 covers 9 bases. The CDR3 length is 16 residues. The germline V gene has CDR1 SGHTA and CDR2 FQGNSA. V shed 6 bases, J shed 6 bases, and the junction held 12 bases outside the gene matches. The CDR3 DNA reads as TGTGCCAGCAGAACAGCCCCCAGCGGGGGGATCAATGAGCAGTTCTTC. This gives the protein CASRTAPSGGINEQFF.

A few counts support this clonotype. The rearrangement links TRBV5-1 to TRBJ1-6; weak D call: TRBD1 (5 bases). Between the trimmed V and J ends, which lost 4 bases and 4 bases, there was a span of 15 bases. The CDR3 totals 16 residues. Per the germline V gene, CDR1 is SGHRS and CDR2 is YFSETQ. The CDR3 DNA sequence: TGCGCCAGCAGCCTAACGGGACCGCGGTATAATTCACCCCTCCACTTT. Its protein is CASSLTGPRYNSPLHF.

This clonotype was counted a few times. The rearrangement joins TRBV19 to TRBJ2-6; D might be TRBD2 (5 bases). The germline V and J ends were trimmed by 9 bases and 2 bases, with 23 bases remaining between them. Germline values: CDR1 LNHDA, CDR2 SQIVND (reference sequence). The CDR3 is made up of 18 amino acids. The CDR3: CASLGSGTDSAGANVLTF. CDR3 DNA sequence: TGTGCCAGCCTCGGTTCCGGAACGGATAGCGCTGGGGCCAACGTCCTGACTTTC.

This clonotype showed up many times. The chain couples TRBV4-1 to TRBJ1-5, with 9 bases identical to TRBD1. J was trimmed by 7 bases and V by 1 base; bases with no gene match: 8. Germline V gene lookup returns CDR1 MGHRA and CDR2 YSYEKL. CDR3 length equals 16 residues. CDR3 sequence: CASSQGPTGGWQPQHF. As DNA, the CDR3 is TGCGCCAGCAGCCAAGGCCCCACAGGGGGCTGGCAGCCCCAGCATTTT.

V gene TRBV5-1 combines with J gene TRBJ1-5, with TRBD1 as a possible D gene (6 bases). V shed 0 bases and J shed 5 bases, with 9 bases lying between them. The length of the CDR3 is 14 residues. Per germline, CDR1 SGHRS and CDR2 YFSETQ. The CDR3 sequence: CASSLGGADQPQHF. In DNA, the CDR3 is TGCGCCAGCAGCTTGGGGGGGGCAGATCAGCCCCAGCATTTT.

Many counts were recorded for this clonotype. V gene TRBV12-3 or TRBV12-4 combines with J gene TRBJ2-5; D is unclear. The germline V and J ends were trimmed by 6 bases and 0 bases, with 5 bases remaining between them. The CDR3 length is 12 residues. The CDR3 DNA reads TGTGCCAGCAGCTTCCACCAAGAGACCCAGTACTTC. Translating it yields CASSFHQETQYF.

This clonotype was counted only a few times. V is TRBV18 and J is TRBJ2-3; the match to TRBD2 covers 9 bases. The V gene end was trimmed by 4 bases and the J gene end by 4 bases; junction bases not matched to a gene: 9. The CDR3 is made up of 16 amino acids. Germline V CDR1 and CDR2: KGHSH, LQKENI. The CDR3: CASSLSGGRSADTQYF. The CDR3 nucleotides read TGTGCCAGCTCACTAAGCGGGGGGCGCTCTGCAGATACGCAGTATTTT.

This clonotype was detected a few times. The chain carries TRBV20-1 and TRBJ2-7, with TRBD2 as a possible D gene (6 bases). Between the trimmed V and J ends, which lost 3 bases and 7 bases, there was a span of 16 bases. Germline assignment: CDR1 DFQATT and CDR2 SNEGSKA (reference sequence). There are 13 residues in the CDR3. The CDR3, as DNA: TGCAGTGCTAGGGTTCCATTGGCGGGGGAGCAGTACTTC. Its protein is CSARVPLAGEQYF.

The genes are TRBV10-3 and TRBJ1-5; D uncertain. CDR1 ENHRY and CDR2 SYGVKD come from the germline V gene. The CDR3 covers 14 residues. Trimming took off 4 bases at V and 0 bases at J, with 7 bases between the two ends. Written as DNA, the CDR3 is TGTGCCATCAGTGGTTCACATAGCAATCAGCCCCAGCATTTT. Translating it yields CAISGSHSNQPQHF.

The chain employs TRBV15 and TRBJ2-5, with a weak D call TRBD2 (6 bases). V lost 0 bases and J 4 bases, leaving 12 bases between the germline ends. CDR1 and CDR2 (germline): LNHNV, YYDKDF (reference sequence). The CDR3 extends over 15 amino acids. CDR3 bases: TGTGCCACCAGCAGAGAAGCGGGTGCCCGAGAGACCCAGTACTTC. Translating it yields CATSREAGARETQYF.

This clonotype came up a few times. The rearrangement links TRBV20-1 to TRBJ1-2, with a tentative D call TRBD1 (5 bases). The V gene's germline CDR1 is DFQATT and CDR2 SNEGSKA (reference sequence). V was pared by 6 bases and J by 8 bases, with 25 bases between. The CDR3 runs 15 residues. The CDR3 loop is CSASGTEAFTIGYTF. CDR3 coding DNA: TGCAGTGCGTCCGGGACCGAGGCCTTTACGATCGGCTACACCTTC.

This clonotype was observed a handful of times. This chain uses TRBV24-1 with TRBJ2-1; D perhaps matches TRBD1 (6 bases). From germline, CDR1 is KGHDR and CDR2 SFDVKD. The CDR3 extends over 13 amino acids. V lost 3 bases and J 9 bases, leaving 11 bases between the germline ends. The CDR3 nucleotides read TGTGCCACCAGTGATAGGGGGAGAAGTGAGCAGTTCTTC. This codes for CATSDRGRSEQFF.

This sequence joins TRBV5-1 and TRBJ2-5; TRBD1 or TRBD2 may be the D gene (5 bases each). CDR1 SGHRS and CDR2 YFSETQ come from the germline V gene. Trimming took 6 bases from V and 5 from J, leaving 20 bases between them. This CDR3 contains 15 residues. The CDR3 DNA is TGCGCCAGCATCCGTGACAGAGGGGTGGTCGAGACCCAGTACTTC. Residues: CASIRDRGVVETQYF.

This rearrangement joins TRBV5-1 to TRBJ1-1; unclear D gene. The CDR3 spans 15 residues. Germline V gene data show CDR1 as SGHRS and CDR2 as YFSETQ. The V and J ends lost 4 bases and 2 bases respectively, with 15 bases between them. CDR3 coding DNA: TGCGCCAGCAGCGTAACTGACACCTTTAACACTGAAGCTTTCTTT. Amino acid sequence: CASSVTDTFNTEAFF.

This clonotype appeared a few times. This chain uses TRBV28 with TRBJ1-5; 10 nucleotides align to TRBD1. The CDR3 covers 16 residues. The ends lost 5 bases at V and 7 bases at J; junction bases unmatched: 11. Germline CDR1 MDHEN, CDR2 SYDVKM. This chain's CDR3 is CASSPTGTGVGQPQHF. The CDR3 bases are TGTGCCAGCAGTCCTACCGGGACAGGGGTTGGGCAGCCCCAGCATTTT.

This sequence joins TRBV5-1 and TRBJ2-1; 11 nucleotides agree with TRBD2. The CDR3 contains 16 residues. Unmatched junction bases numbered 7, after V lost 4 bases and J lost 4 bases. Germline assignment: CDR1 SGHRS and CDR2 YFSETQ. CDR3 protein: CASSAAGTSGYNEQFF. CDR3 in DNA: TGCGCCAGCAGCGCGGCCGGGACTAGCGGATACAATGAGCAGTTCTTC.

The J gene is TRBJ2-3, the V gene TRBV7-8; 9 bases match TRBD2. The CDR3 sequence is 14 residues long. Germline loops: CDR1 SGHVS, CDR2 FQNEAQ. V trimming: 5 bases; J trimming: 4 bases; junction bases outside the gene matches: 4. The CDR3 reads CASSRPSGADTQYF. The CDR3 nucleotides read TGTGCCAGCAGCAGACCTAGCGGGGCAGATACGCAGTATTTT.

This clonotype appeared a few times. The chain carries TRBV6-2 or TRBV6-3 and TRBJ2-7; no definite D call. Trimming pared 7 bases from V and 2 bases from J, leaving 12 bases between. The CDR3 runs 13 residues. CDR1 and CDR2 (germline): MNHEY, SVGEGT. In DNA form, the CDR3 reads TGTGCCAGCACCAAAGGAATAGCCTACGAGCAGTACGTC. Translating it yields CASTKGIAYEQYV.